This entry features one TCR beta chain sequence. Its antigen remains unknown. It was CD45RO-negative cells, positively selected for CCR7, that made up naive CD8 cells, with terminally differentiated effector memory CD45RA+ cells excluded. The record originates from a study of shared clonotypes between healthy human individuals. Study-level findings and limits: Rarefaction exposed incomplete sorted-subset sequencing despite large depth. The generation probabilities recorded for non-shared clonotypes fell below those of clonotypes shared by all four donors.

The DNA input per sorted-subset replicate PCR was 150 to 200 ng, corresponding to around 28,000 T cell genomes. TCRdb's table, derived via immunoSEQ multiplex PCR, lists solely in-frame clones and lacks some. Of hundreds of thousands of clones in the sample, 90% to 95% were seen once. The CDR3 contains 14 residues. The germline gives CDR1 ENHRY, CDR2 SYGVKD. The V and J ends lost 2 bases and 6 bases respectively, with 10 bases between them. V usage is TRBV10-3 and J usage is TRBJ2-2; D might be TRBD2 (5 bases). This clonotype was sampled from a woman in her twenties or thirties in good health. Sequencing input: naive CD8+ T cells sorted from blood. The CDR3 is CAISEINGAGELFF. CDR3 nucleotides: TGTGCCATCAGTGAGATTAACGGGGCCGGGGAGCTGTTTTTT.